This T cell receptor (beta chain) derives from a study of technical replicates of blood from a handful of donors. The V gene's germline CDR1 is MNHEY and CDR2 SMNVEV (reference sequence). Trimming removed 6 bases from V and 7 bases from J; junction bases left unmatched: 10. The CDR3 is made up of 17 amino acids. Assay used: immunoSEQ multiplex PCR; TCRdb lists only in-frame clones, some missing. The sample yields approximately 59,000 clones, 70% to 90% seen once. Sequences were obtained from PBMCs. The chain combines TRBV27 with TRBJ2-1; TRBD2 agrees at 15 bases. This clonotype was obtained from a human donor in good health. Some clones in this sample may be carry-over from other donors' samples. CDR3 residues: CASSRTSGRASGNEQFF. In nucleotides, the CDR3 is TGTGCCAGCAGCCGGACTAGCGGGAGGGCCAGTGGTAATGAGCAGTTCTTC.